This TCR beta chain was identified during a study of blood T cell repertoires in COVID-19. In the study overall: Some COVID-19 samples were acute and others convalescent; all came from the United States, Italy and Spain. PBMCs, B-cell-depleted T cells, or T cells were the source of the cDNA or gDNA that made up the material.

Trimming left V 6 bases short and J 6 bases short, with 11 bases between. Germline assignment: CDR1 MDHEN and CDR2 SYDVKM. The CDR3 is 12 amino acids. Methods used by the authors: Nucleated cell counts were estimated from reference gene primer amplification. TCRdb's copy holds only in-frame clones and misses some; the assay was immunoSEQ multiplex PCR. The V and J calls and the clone size are those of that table, but D and trimming were determined from the DNA. This table holds roughly 50,000 clones, about 82% found once. Sequencing was carried out using peripheral blood. The chain is built from TRBV28 and TRBJ1-1; maybe TRBD1 (6 bases). This TCR was recovered from a woman in her fifties or sixties with acute or convalescent COVID-19. The CDR3 DNA reads TGTGCCAGCAGATGGGGGCTAGCTGAAGCTTTCTTT. Its protein product is CASRWGLAEAFF.